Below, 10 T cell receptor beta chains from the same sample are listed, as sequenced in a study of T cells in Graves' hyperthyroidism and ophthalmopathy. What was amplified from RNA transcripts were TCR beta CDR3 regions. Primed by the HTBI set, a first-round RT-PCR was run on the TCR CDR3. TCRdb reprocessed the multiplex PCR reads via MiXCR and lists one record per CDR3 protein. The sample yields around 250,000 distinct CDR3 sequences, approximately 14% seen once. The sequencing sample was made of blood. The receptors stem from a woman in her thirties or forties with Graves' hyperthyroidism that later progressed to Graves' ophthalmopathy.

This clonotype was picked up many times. The CDR3: CASSLPTHGYTF. The DNA for the CDR3 is TGTGCCAGCAGTCTACCGACCCATGGCTACACCTTC. V and J are TRBV28 and TRBJ1-2; D is unresolved. This CDR3 comprises 12 residues. The germline V gene encodes CDR1 MDHEN and CDR2 SYDVKM. V lost 5 bases and J 6 bases, leaving 10 bases between the germline ends.

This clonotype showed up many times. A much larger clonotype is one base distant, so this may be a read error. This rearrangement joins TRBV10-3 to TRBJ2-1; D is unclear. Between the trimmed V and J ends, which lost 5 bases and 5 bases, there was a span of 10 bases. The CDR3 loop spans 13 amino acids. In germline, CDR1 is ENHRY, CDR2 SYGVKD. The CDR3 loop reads CAISILGNNEQFF. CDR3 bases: TGTGCCATCAGTATATTAGGAAACAATGAGCAGTTCTTC.

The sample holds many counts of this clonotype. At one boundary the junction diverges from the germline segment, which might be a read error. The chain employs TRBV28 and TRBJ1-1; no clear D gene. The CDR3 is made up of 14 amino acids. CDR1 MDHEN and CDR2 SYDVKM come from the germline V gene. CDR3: CTSSLLLLNTEAFF. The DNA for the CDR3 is TGTACCAGCAGTTTACTTTTACTGAACACTGAAGCTTTCTTT.

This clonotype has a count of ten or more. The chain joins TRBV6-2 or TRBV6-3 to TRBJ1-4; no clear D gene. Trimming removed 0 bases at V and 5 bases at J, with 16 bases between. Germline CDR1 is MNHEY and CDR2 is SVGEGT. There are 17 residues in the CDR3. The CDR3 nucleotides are TGTGCCAGCAGTTACTCGATTTGGAGTCGATGGAATGAAAAACTGTTTTTT. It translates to CASSYSIWSRWNEKLFF.

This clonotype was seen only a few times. CDR3: CASSKPGTSYEQYF. The DNA for the CDR3 is TGTGCCAGCAGCAAGCCAGGGACCTCCTACGAGCAGTACTTC. V gene TRBV7-9 combines with J gene TRBJ2-7; D tentatively fits TRBD1 or TRBD2 (5 bases each). This CDR3 comprises 14 residues. V was pared by 5 bases and J by 0 bases, with 11 bases between. Germline loops: CDR1 SEHNR, CDR2 FQNEAQ (reference sequence).

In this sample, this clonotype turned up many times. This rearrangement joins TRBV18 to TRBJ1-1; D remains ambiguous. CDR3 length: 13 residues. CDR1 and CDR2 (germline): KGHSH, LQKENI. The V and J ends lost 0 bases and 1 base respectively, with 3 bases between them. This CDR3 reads CASSPPENTEAFF. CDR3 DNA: TGTGCCAGCTCACCACCGGAGAACACTGAAGCTTTCTTT.

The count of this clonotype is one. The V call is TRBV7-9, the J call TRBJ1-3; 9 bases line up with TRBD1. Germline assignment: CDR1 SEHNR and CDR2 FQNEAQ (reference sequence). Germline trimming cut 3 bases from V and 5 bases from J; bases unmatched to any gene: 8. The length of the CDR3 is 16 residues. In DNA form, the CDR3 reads TGTGCCAGCAGCTTGGCCCGACAGGGGGTTAGAAACACCATATATTTT. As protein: CASSLARQGVRNTIYF.

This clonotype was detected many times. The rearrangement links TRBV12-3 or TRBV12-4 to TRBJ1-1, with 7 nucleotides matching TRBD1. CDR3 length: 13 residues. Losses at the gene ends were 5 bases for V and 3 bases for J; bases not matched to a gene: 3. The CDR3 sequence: CASSETGDTEAFF. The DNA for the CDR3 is TGTGCCAGCAGTGAAACAGGGGACACTGAAGCTTTCTTT.

The CDR3 loop reads CASSLYNSAFF. CDR3 DNA sequence: TGTGCCAGCAGTTTATACAACAGTGCTTTCTTT. This chain joins TRBV28 and TRBJ1-1; D gene uncertain. The CDR3 totals 11 residues. Germline lookup yields CDR1 MDHEN and CDR2 SYDVKM. V dropped 1 base and J dropped 11 bases, with 8 bases sitting between them. The full variable domain, completed using reference TRBV28 and TRBJ1-1, is DVKVTQSSRYLVKRTGEKVFLECVQDMDHENMFWYRQDPGLGLRLIYFSYDVKMKEKGDIPEGYSVSREKKERFSLILESASTNQTSMYLCASSLYNSAFFGQGTRLTVV.

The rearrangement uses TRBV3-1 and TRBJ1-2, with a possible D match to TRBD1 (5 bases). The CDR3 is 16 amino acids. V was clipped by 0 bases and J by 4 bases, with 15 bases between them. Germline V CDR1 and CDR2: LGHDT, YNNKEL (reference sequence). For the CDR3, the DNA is TGTGCCAGCAGCCAAGAAGGGGCCATCGGGAGCTATGGCTACACCTTC. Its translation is CASSQEGAIGSYGYTF.